The rows below give T cell receptor beta chains drawn from one sample of a study of blood T cell repertoires in COVID-19. TCRdb's copy holds only in-frame clones and misses some; the assay was immunoSEQ multiplex PCR. Among 200,000 to 300,000 clones listed, about nine tenths were seen once. The sample was peripheral blood. The origin of the receptors is a person aged 18 to 35 with COVID-19, enrolled during active disease. CDR3s include the opening cysteine and the closing phenylalanine or tryptophan. D genes are given only for firm matches. Clone sizes are given selectively: once, few, many, or a class where the clone is expanded.

d_gene	j_gene	v_gene	abundance	CDR3nt	CDR3aa
-	TRBJ1-2	TRBV6-5	-	TGTGCCAGCAGTTTGCCCCGGGAGACTAACTATGGCTACACCTTC	CASSLPRETNYGYTF
TRBD2	TRBJ2-7	TRBV12-3/TRBV12-4	-	TGTGCCAGCAGTTTAGCGGGAGGGCCGAAGGCGTACTTC	CASSLAGGPKAYF
-	TRBJ2-1	TRBV20-1	-	TGCAGTGCTTTCGCCAATGAGGGAGAATTCTTC	CSAFANEGEFF
TRBD1	TRBJ2-1	TRBV6-2/TRBV6-3	-	TGTGCCAGCAGTCGCCTCCGCGGGACAGGGTATAATGAGCAGTTCTTC	CASSRLRGTGYNEQFF
TRBD1	TRBJ1-4	TRBV19	-	TGTGCCAGTACGGGACAGGCTGCAACTAATGAAAAACTGTTTTTT	CASTGQAATNEKLFF
-	TRBJ2-3	TRBV2	-	TGTGCCAGCAGTGAATACGGGACTAGCACAGATACGCAGTATTTT	CASSEYGTSTDTQYF
TRBD2	TRBJ2-7	TRBV5-6	-	TGTGCCAGCAGCTTAGGTTCTAGCGGGAGGATTTTC	CASSLGSSGRIF
-	TRBJ1-1	TRBV5-6	-	TGTGCCAGCAGCTTGTATAGTTTCAGGGGAGAAGGAGGGAACACTGAAGCTTTCTTT	CASSLYSFRGEGGNTEAFF
-	TRBJ1-2	TRBV24-1	-	TGTGCCACCAGGGGGCCTAAGCAGGGAACGCATGGCTACACCTTC	CATRGPKQGTHGYTF
-	TRBJ1-1	TRBV12-3/TRBV12-4	-	TGTGCCAGCATGGAGACAGTTACACCTGAAGCTTTCTTT	CASMETVTPEAFF
TRBD1	TRBJ1-6	TRBV27	-	TGTGCCAGCAGTAGAACAACAGGGGCGAATTCACCCCTCCACTTT	CASSRTTGANSPLHF
-	TRBJ1-6	TRBV5-6	-	TGTGCCAGCAGCTACAGGGATAATTCACCCCTCCACTTT	CASSYRDNSPLHF
TRBD2	TRBJ2-1	TRBV19	-	TGTGCCAGTTCGGGACTAGCGGACTACAATGAGCAGTTCTTC	CASSGLADYNEQFF
TRBD2	TRBJ2-3	TRBV6-1	once	TGTGCCAGCAGTGAAGGGGTAGCGGGAGCGGGAGATACGCAGTATTTT	CASSEGVAGAGDTQYF
-	TRBJ1-6	TRBV5-6	-	TGTGCCAGCAGCTCGCCGGGACACCTCAATTCACCCCTCCACTTT	CASSSPGHLNSPLHF
-	TRBJ1-1	TRBV5-1	-	TGCGCCAGCAGCTTCGAGTCGAACACTGAAGCTTTCTTT	CASSFESNTEAFF
TRBD2	TRBJ2-3	TRBV28	-	TGTGCCAGCAGTTTTACGGGAGGGCCCCCCCGGAGTGGCACAGATACGCAGTATTTT	CASSFTGGPPRSGTDTQYF
TRBD2	TRBJ2-5	TRBV5-4	-	TGTGCCAGCAGCTTGTTGGGTCTAGCGGGAGATCAAGAGACCCAGTACTTC	CASSLLGLAGDQETQYF
-	TRBJ2-2	TRBV7-7	-	TGTGCTAGCAGCCCATCTATTCCGAACACCGGGGAGCTGTTTTTT	CASSPSIPNTGELFF
TRBD2	TRBJ2-1	TRBV5-5	-	TGTGCCAGCAGCTCACATAGCGGGAATAACAATGAGCAGTTCTTC	CASSSHSGNNNEQFF
TRBD2	TRBJ2-5	TRBV7-9	-	TGTGCCAGCAGCTTAGGCGGGAGGCACCAAGAGACCCAGTACTTC	CASSLGGRHQETQYF
TRBD2	TRBJ2-3	TRBV5-1	-	TGCGCCAGCAGCTTGGATACTAGCGGGAATCGGGCAGATACGCAGTATTTT	CASSLDTSGNRADTQYF
-	TRBJ1-1	TRBV2	-	TGTGCCAGCAGTTACTACGGGTTAACGAACACTGAAGCTTTCTTT	CASSYYGLTNTEAFF
-	TRBJ1-5	TRBV27	-	TGTGCCAGCGCCCCGGGTTCTAGCAATCAGCCCCAGCATTTT	CASAPGSSNQPQHF
TRBD2	TRBJ2-1	TRBV7-9	-	TGTGCCAGCAGCTTAGTACTAGCGGGAAAGATTGAGCAGTTCTTC	CASSLVLAGKIEQFF
TRBD2	TRBJ2-1	TRBV5-1	-	TGCGCCAGCAGCTTGGTTAGCGGGGGGAACAATGAGCAGTTCTTC	CASSLVSGGNNEQFF
-	TRBJ1-2	TRBV29-1	few	TGCAGCGTTGAGGAGCGACCCCTAGGCTACACCTTC	CSVEERPLGYTF
TRBD2	TRBJ2-7	TRBV5-4	few	TGTGCCAGCAGCGGTTGGGGACTAGCGGGAGGGCCTCGGTACGAGCAGTACTTC	CASSGWGLAGGPRYEQYF
TRBD1	TRBJ2-5	TRBV28	-	TGTGCCAGCGGGACAGGGCCCTACCAAGAGACCCAGTACTTC	CASGTGPYQETQYF
-	TRBJ1-2	TRBV11-3	-	TGTGCCAGCAGCTTAGAACCCCGGGGGGCAATCTATGGCTACACCTTC	CASSLEPRGAIYGYTF
TRBD1	TRBJ1-4	TRBV3-1/TRBV3-2	few	TGTGCCAGCAGCCAGGAACTGACAGGGGGTAATGAAAAACTGTTTTTT	CASSQELTGGNEKLFF
-	TRBJ2-5	TRBV7-9	once	TGTGCCAGCAGCTCCCCCCGTAATAGCGCCCAAGAGACCCAGTACTTC	CASSSPRNSAQETQYF
-	TRBJ2-3	TRBV28	-	TGTGCCAGCAGTTCCCTAAAACTAGGCACAGATACGCAGTATTTT	CASSSLKLGTDTQYF
-	TRBJ2-1	TRBV24-1	-	TGTGCCACCAGTGTTACAGGGTTGAATGAGCAGTTCTTC	CATSVTGLNEQFF
TRBD2	TRBJ2-7	TRBV10-2	-	TGCGCCAGCAACAGCGGGACCTACGAGCAGTACTTC	CASNSGTYEQYF
-	TRBJ2-1	TRBV18	-	TGTGCCAGCTCACCAGGGATAGCGCCTACCAATGAGCAGTTCTTC	CASSPGIAPTNEQFF
TRBD1	TRBJ2-2	TRBV6-2/TRBV6-3	-	TGTGCCAGCAGTTACCTCAGGACAGGGGGTAACACCGGGGAGCTGTTTTTT	CASSYLRTGGNTGELFF
-	TRBJ2-7	TRBV10-3	-	TGTGCCTCGGGCAGGGCCAGCTACGAGCAGTACTTC	CASGRASYEQYF
TRBD2	TRBJ2-1	TRBV5-4	-	TGTGCCAGCAGCTTGGGGGGGGGATTATACAATGAGCAGTTCTTC	CASSLGGGLYNEQFF
-	TRBJ2-7	TRBV27	-	TGTGCCAGCAGTTTAACAGCTCGTAGCTCCTACGAGCAGTACTTC	CASSLTARSSYEQYF
-	TRBJ1-5	TRBV12-3/TRBV12-4	-	TGTGCCAGCGGGCAGGGGAGCAATCAGCCCCAGCATTTT	CASGQGSNQPQHF
-	TRBJ1-1	TRBV12-3/TRBV12-4	few	TGTGCCAGCCTTGGTCGAGGGGGCACTGAAGCTTTCTTT	CASLGRGGTEAFF
-	TRBJ2-5	TRBV5-5	-	TGTGCCAGCAGCTTGGGTCCCCCGTTCGGTGAGACCCAGTACTTC	CASSLGPPFGETQYF
TRBD2	TRBJ2-3	TRBV11-1	-	TGTGCCAGCAGCTTAGGGACTAGCGACACAGATACGCAGTATTTT	CASSLGTSDTDTQYF
-	TRBJ2-7	TRBV5-4	-	TGTGCCAGCAGCAACCCAGCAGGGACTGACGAGCAGTACTTC	CASSNPAGTDEQYF
-	TRBJ2-7	TRBV5-3	-	TGTGCCAGAAGCGGAGGCCACTTGCCCTACGAGCAGTACTTC	CARSGGHLPYEQYF
-	TRBJ2-7	TRBV9	-	TGTGCCAGCAGCGTAGAGGAGACCCTTGGGGCCGAGCAGTACTTC	CASSVEETLGAEQYF
TRBD1	TRBJ2-6	TRBV10-3	-	TGTGCCATCAGTCCGGGACAGGGGGCCAACGTCCTGACTTTC	CAISPGQGANVLTF
TRBD2	TRBJ2-1	TRBV14	-	TGTGCCAGCAGCCCCTCGGGGGGTGAGCAGTTCTTC	CASSPSGGEQFF
-	TRBJ2-3	TRBV6-4	-	TGTGCCAGCAGTGAGGGGGCCACAGATACGCAGTATTTT	CASSEGATDTQYF
TRBD2	TRBJ2-5	TRBV5-1	-	TGCGCCAGCAGCTTGGTCGGGAGGGGGGAGACCCAGTACTTC	CASSLVGRGETQYF
-	TRBJ1-1	TRBV6-5	few	TGTGCCAGCAGTTACGCGGGGTTCCTAAGGACTGAAGCTTTCTTT	CASSYAGFLRTEAFF
-	TRBJ1-1	TRBV5-6	-	TGTGCCAGCAGCTTGGGCGTGGGCGCGGGCACTGAAGCTTTCTTT	CASSLGVGAGTEAFF
-	TRBJ2-7	TRBV4-2	-	TGTGCCAGCAGCCAAGACAGGGATGTAGAGCAGTACTTC	CASSQDRDVEQYF
TRBD1	TRBJ1-1	TRBV6-5	-	TGTGCCAGCAGTTCCAGGGGGCTGGCTTTCTTT	CASSSRGLAFF